Given below is one T cell receptor (beta chain) in context. Its target is unknown. The data are from a study of human thymus T cells. Findings and caveats of the study: It looked as if thymic and blood repertoires used V and J genes in a biased way. Related studies noted strongly shared thymic repertoires across unrelated people.

Trimming cost V 1 base and J 2 bases, with 11 bases left between them. There are 15 residues in the CDR3. Germline CDR1 and CDR2: GTSNPN and SVGIG (reference sequence). Resections removed during corrective heart surgery provided the thymus tissue used. Infants, healthy and Finnish, who were having corrective surgery for congenital heart defects served as donors. Sequencing used immunoSEQ multiplex PCR; TCRdb keeps in-frame clones, though not all of them. The table shows fewer than 90,000 clones, with 90% to 97% occurring only once. Specimen: thymus tissue. The rearrangement uses TRBV30 and TRBJ2-2; perhaps TRBD2 as D (6 bases). The receptor was isolated from a boy younger than two with a congenital heart defect but otherwise immunologically healthy. This CDR3 reads CAWSAGTLNTGELFF. Written as DNA, the CDR3 is TGTGCCTGGAGTGCCGGGACTTTAAACACCGGGGAGCTGTTTTTT.